A single sample is the source of the 9 T cell receptor beta chains below, sequenced in a study of cytomegalovirus exposure and HLA in healthy donors. The PCR employed 60 Vbeta primers together with 13 Jbeta primers. Using immunoSEQ multiplex PCR, the repertoire was profiled, and TCRdb retains in-frame clones only, with some absent. The data hold 100,000 to 150,000 clones, with about 73% observed a single time. The sample comprised PBMCs. The receptors originated from a woman aged 45-59 years in good health and CMV-seropositive.

This chain connects TRBV2 to TRBJ2-2; D is undetermined. CDR1 and CDR2 (germline): SNHLY, FYNNEI. The CDR3 is made up of 13 amino acids. Trimming stripped 7 bases from V and 3 bases from J, with 9 bases between. The CDR3 region has the DNA TGTGCCAGCACCCCAGACTACACCGGGGAGCTGTTTTTT. Translated, it gives CASTPDYTGELFF. Based on the CDR3 plus reference TRBV2 and TRBJ2-2, the full variable domain is EPEVTQTPSHQVTQMGQEVILRCVPISNHLYFYWYRQILGQKVEFLVSFYNNEISEKSEIFDDQFSVERPDGSNFTLKIRSTKLEDSAMYFCASTPDYTGELFFGEGSRLTVL.

The genes are TRBV19 and TRBJ2-2; 9 nucleotides align to TRBD1. CDR3 size: 16 residues. CDR1 is LNHDA and CDR2 is SQIVND in the germline V gene (reference sequence). The trim removed 2 bases at V and 6 bases at J, leaving 7 bases unmatched. DNA of the CDR3: TGTGCCAGTAGTATACCCGGACAGGGGTTAGCCGGGGAGCTGTTTTTT. This gives the protein CASSIPGQGLAGELFF.

This clone was observed at least ten times. The same CDR3 can be traced to other DNA sequences in this sample. The chain uses TRBV7-3 and TRBJ1-1; D call uncertain. This CDR3 contains 13 residues. Germline V CDR1 and CDR2: SGHTA, FQGTGA. The V end was cut by 2 bases, the J end by 1 base, with 5 bases between. This CDR3 reads CASSLSQNTEAFF. In DNA, the CDR3 is TGTGCCAGCAGCTTATCCCAGAACACTGAAGCTTTCTTT.

V usage is TRBV5-1 and J usage is TRBJ2-3, with D unresolved. V lost 0 bases to trimming and J lost 6 bases, with 8 bases between them. Germline V CDR1 and CDR2: SGHRS, YFSETQ. The CDR3 runs 13 residues. The chain's CDR3 is CASSLGYPDTQYF. The CDR3 coding sequence is TGCGCCAGCAGCTTGGGCTACCCGGATACGCAGTATTTT. The entire variable domain, with the rest obtained from reference TRBV5-1 and TRBJ2-3, is as follows: KAGVTQTPRYLIKTRGQQVTLSCSPISGHRSVSWYQQTPGQGLQFLFEYFSETQRNKGNFPGRFSGRQFSNSRSEMNVSTLELGDSALYLCASSLGYPDTQYFGPGTRLTVL.

The chain uses TRBV5-1 and TRBJ1-6; 7 bases match TRBD1. This CDR3 spans 16 amino acids. V dropped 5 bases and J dropped 5; count of bases not matched to a gene: 10. Germline-derived CDR1 and CDR2 are SGHRS and YFSETQ. CDR3 coding DNA: TGCGCCAGCAGGGCGGAGACAGGGACCGATAATTCACCCCTCCACTTT. This sequence encodes CASRAETGTDNSPLHF.

This clone has more than one count but fewer than ten. This sequence joins TRBV27 and TRBJ1-2; 11 bases line up with TRBD1. This CDR3 is 14 amino acids long. V lost 5 bases and J lost 4; bases outside the gene matches: 3. Germline V gene lookup returns CDR1 MNHEY and CDR2 SMNVEV (reference sequence). The CDR3 region has the DNA TGTGCCAGCAGTACCGGGACAGGGGGCTATGGCTACACCTTC. It codes for CASSTGTGGYGYTF.

V is TRBV7-2 and J is TRBJ2-5; 8 bases match TRBD2. Germline V CDR1 and CDR2: SGHTA, FQGNSA. V lost 3 bases to trimming and J lost 5 bases; unmatched junction nucleotides: 8. The CDR3 is 15 residues long. The CDR3 reads CASSLKGLARETQYF. The DNA for the CDR3 is TGTGCCAGCAGCTTGAAAGGACTAGCTAGGGAGACCCAGTACTTC. Full variable domain (missing parts from reference TRBV7-2 and TRBJ2-5): GAGVSQSPSNKVTEKGKDVELRCDPISGHTALYWYRQSLGQGLEFLIYFQGNSAPDKSGLPSDRFSAERTGGSVSTLTIQRTQQEDSAVYLCASSLKGLARETQYFGPGTRLLVL.

CDR3 sequence reads: CASSQVGTGGSPLHF. CDR3 nucleotide sequence: TGCGCCAGCAGCCAAGTGGGGACAGGGGGGTCACCCCTCCACTTT. This chain joins TRBV4-1 and TRBJ1-6; 11 bases fit TRBD1. This CDR3 is 15 amino acids long. CDR1 is MGHRA and CDR2 is YSYEKL in the germline V gene. The V gene end was trimmed by 1 base and the J gene end by 10 bases; junction bases not matched to a gene: 3.

J is TRBJ1-5 and V is TRBV6-5; no firm D call. There are 14 residues in the CDR3. From germline, CDR1 is MNHEY and CDR2 SVGAGI. V lost 0 bases to trimming and J lost 11 bases, with 14 bases between them. The CDR3 sequence: CASSYSEGASAQHF. In nucleotides, the CDR3 is TGTGCCAGCAGTTACTCAGAGGGCGCATCAGCCCAGCATTTT.